This passage covers 4 T cell receptor beta chains from one sample sequenced in a study of CXCR3 chemokines and chemotherapy response in bladder cancer (dated by TCRdb to 2021 to 2024). The method behind the library was PCR. These reads were obtained on an Illumina HiSeq 2500. TCRdb took the public reads, trimmed them with fastp at Q25, ran MiXCR for clone calling and kept in-frame beta chains. Each entry is one CDR3 protein sequence, shown with its most common DNA and genes. This sample is represented by about 12,000 distinct CDR3 sequences; roughly 12% of them were singletons. Jointly, the top ten make up roughly 26% of the sample. The specimen was collected from a patient whose treatment included neoadjuvant chemotherapy. The receptors come from a human donor with bladder cancer that did not respond to neoadjuvant chemotherapy.

This chain connects TRBV7-9 to TRBJ2-1; D is undetermined. Germline values: CDR1 SEHNR, CDR2 FQNEAQ (reference sequence). CDR3 length: 14 amino acids. The V and J ends lost 0 bases and 3 bases respectively, with 6 bases between them. CDR3 nucleotide sequence: TGTGCCAGCAGCTTAGCGGATCTCTACAATGAGCAGTTCTTC. Amino acid sequence: CASSLADLYNEQFF.

This clonotype came up many times. The V gene is TRBV18, the J gene TRBJ1-2, with D perhaps matching TRBD1 (5 bases). In germline, CDR1 is KGHSH, CDR2 LQKENI. V lost 1 base to trimming and J lost 4 bases, with 10 bases between them. This CDR3 has 14 amino acids. This CDR3 reads CASSPRSGTYGYTF. DNA for the CDR3: TGTGCCAGCTCACCACGGAGTGGGACCTATGGCTACACCTTC.

Many counts were recorded for this clonotype. This chain links TRBV18 with TRBJ2-7; D is perhaps TRBD1 (5 bases). Germline CDR1 reads KGHSH; CDR2 reads LQKENI. The germline V and J ends were trimmed by 2 bases and 4 bases, with 9 bases remaining between them. The CDR3 is 13 amino acids. The CDR3 sequence is CASSPGPGYEQYF. The CDR3 DNA is TGTGCCAGCTCACCAGGTCCAGGGTACGAGCAGTACTTC.

This clonotype was detected many times. This chain joins TRBV19 and TRBJ2-1; TRBD2 aligns across 9 bases. Germline CDR1 reads LNHDA; CDR2 reads SQIVND (reference sequence). J was trimmed by 16 bases and V by 6 bases; bases with no gene match: 10. CDR3 length: 12 residues. For the CDR3, the DNA is TGTGCCAGTAGGAAGGAGAGCGGGGGGAGATTCTTC. Encoded protein: CASRKESGGRFF. Looking up the rest from reference TRBV19 and TRBJ2-1 gives the full variable domain: DGGITQSPKYLFRKEGQNVTLSCEQNLNHDAMYWYRQDPGQGLRLIYYSQIVNDFQKGDIAEGYSVSREKKESFPLTVTSAQKNPTAFYLCASRKESGGRFFGPGTRLTVL.